The 10 T cell receptor beta chains in this list originate from one sample, sequenced in a study of T cells in Graves' hyperthyroidism and ophthalmopathy. What was amplified from RNA transcripts were TCR beta CDR3 regions. The HTBI set primed first-round TCR CDR3 RT-PCR. TCRdb used MiXCR to reprocess the multiplex PCR reads, holding one entry per CDR3 protein. Among a few hundred thousand distinct CDR3 sequences listed, approximately 44% were seen once. Material for sequencing was peripheral blood or thyroid tissue (not recorded which). The receptor source for this set is a woman under 30 with Graves' hyperthyroidism.

In this sample, this clonotype turned up once. The chain employs TRBV7-2 and TRBJ1-1; D remains unclear. V was cut by 1 base and J by 4 bases, with 10 bases left in between. CDR1 SGHTA and CDR2 FQGNSA come from the germline V gene. The CDR3 sequence is 14 residues long. CDR3 coding DNA: TGTGCCAGCAGCTTAGACGGACCCAGCACTGAAGCTTTCTTT. Its protein product is CASSLDGPSTEAFF.

This clonotype was seen many times. The V gene is TRBV4-1, the J gene TRBJ2-5, with 9 bases matching TRBD1. J lost 5 bases, V lost 4 bases, and 8 bases had no gene match. Germline V lookup: CDR1 MGHRA, CDR2 YSYEKL. The CDR3 runs 15 residues. The CDR3 DNA reads TGCGCCAGCAGCCGAACCGGGACAGGGCTGGAGACCCAGTACTTC. It encodes CASSRTGTGLETQYF.

This sequence joins TRBV6-1 and TRBJ2-7; D may match TRBD1 or TRBD2 (5 bases each). Germline assignment: CDR1 MNHNS and CDR2 SASEGT. The CDR3 consists of 17 residues. Between the trimmed V and J ends, which lost 4 bases and 5 bases, there was a span of 24 bases. DNA for the CDR3: TGTGCCAGCAGTGCTTATGGGACGGAGTCTGCCCTCGACGAGCAGTACTTC. Translated: CASSAYGTESALDEQYF.

V gene TRBV10-3 combines with J gene TRBJ1-4; 7 bases agree with TRBD1. Trimming removed 3 bases from V and 8 bases from J; junction bases left unmatched: 6. The CDR3 extends over 14 amino acids. Per germline, CDR1 ENHRY and CDR2 SYGVKD. This CDR3 is CAISDGQAGEKLFF. The CDR3 bases are TGTGCCATCAGTGACGGACAGGCGGGCGAAAAACTGTTTTTT.

In the case of this clonotype: A much larger clone lies one base from this, so it may be a read error. The chain joins TRBV2 to TRBJ1-2; D is perhaps TRBD1 (6 bases). The CDR3 runs 14 residues. The V gene lost 4 bases and the J gene lost 4 bases, with 13 bases spanning the gap. Germline V CDR1 and CDR2: SNHLY, FYNNEI. The CDR3 reads CASSVQGSVYGYTF. The CDR3 DNA reads as TGTGCCAGCAGTGTCCAGGGGTCTGTCTATGGCTACACCTTC. Based on the CDR3 plus reference TRBV2 and TRBJ1-2, the full variable domain is EPEVTQTPSHQVTQMGQEVILRCVPISNHLYFYWYRQILGQKVEFLVSFYNNEISEKSEIFDDQFSVERPDGSNFTLKIRSTKLEDSAMYFCASSVQGSVYGYTFGSGTRLTVV.

The chain recombines TRBV7-3 with TRBJ1-2, with no clear D. The CDR3 runs to 11 residues. V shed 5 bases and J shed 13 bases, with 14 bases lying between them. Germline CDR1 and CDR2: SGHTA and FQGTGA. CDR3 nucleotides: TGTGCCAGCAGCCCGACCGGGGAGCTCACCTTC. Residues: CASSPTGELTF.

Regarding this clonotype: This likely comes from a read error, as the CDR3 has no conserved phenylalanine or tryptophan at its end. It is unclear where the CDR3 begins or ends on the DNA, so no DNA is shown, and the CDR3 is as TCRdb lists it. This chain uses TRBV11-2 with TRBJ1-4. CDR1 and CDR2 (germline): SGHAT, FQNNGV. The CDR3 adds up to 8 amino acids, both ends counted. CDR3 sequence: CASSFARL.

The chain is built from TRBV7-2 and TRBJ1-2, with TRBD1 matching over 10 bases. This CDR3 is built from 14 residues. Trimming cost V 5 bases and J 4 bases; bases outside gene matches: 4. In germline, CDR1 is SGHTA, CDR2 FQGNSA. The CDR3 sequence: CASSTWTGGYGYTF. As DNA, the CDR3 is TGTGCCAGCAGCACTTGGACAGGGGGCTATGGCTACACCTTC.

In DNA, the CDR3 is TGTGCCAGCAGCCGAACAGGGCTAGCGGGAGTGAATGCAGATACGCAGTATTTT. It specifies CASSRTGLAGVNADTQYF. The chain links TRBV4-2 to TRBJ2-3, with TRBD2 matching over 10 bases. The ends lost 4 bases at V and 4 bases at J; junction bases unmatched: 14. The CDR3 sequence is 18 residues long. Germline assignment: CDR1 LGHNA and CDR2 YNFKEQ.

The chain combines TRBV25-1 with TRBJ2-1, with no clear D. The V gene's germline CDR1 is MGHDK and CDR2 SYGVNS. The CDR3 is 12 residues long. V dropped 7 bases and J dropped 6 bases, with 10 bases sitting between them. Here the CDR3 reads CASNGPGNEQFF. In nucleotides, the CDR3 is TGTGCCAGCAATGGCCCAGGCAATGAGCAGTTCTTC.